These T cell receptor beta chains were read from a single sample in a study of OX40 agonist ivuxolimab in advanced cancers. TCRdb keeps only in-frame clones here, not all; method: immunoSEQ multiplex PCR. The profile shows about 73,000 clones, about nine tenths of them singletons. This material consisted of CD4+ or CD8+ T cells sorted from blood, taken in a trial of the OX40 agonist ivuxolimab. The receptors were gathered from an adult with an advanced solid tumor such as melanoma, head and neck, liver or kidney cancer. The CDR3 runs from the conserved cysteine through the conserved F or W. D genes are given only for firm matches. The listing skips clone size in some rows; elsewhere it reads once, few, many or a size class.

J: TRBJ1-4
size: -
D: -
V: TRBV6-6
DNA: TGTGCCAGCAGTTACAATGTCCTCGACCCTAATGAAAAACTGTTTTTT
CDR3: CASSYNVLDPNEKLFF

J: TRBJ1-1
size: -
D: -
V: TRBV27
DNA: TGTGCCAGCAGTTTATTCGAAGGGGTTACTGAAGCTTTCTTT
CDR3: CASSLFEGVTEAFF

J: TRBJ2-1
size: -
D: TRBD2
V: TRBV14
DNA: TGTGCCAGCAGCCAAATAACTAGCGGGAGCTATGAGCAGTTCTTC
CDR3: CASSQITSGSYEQFF

J: TRBJ1-6
size: -
D: -
V: TRBV23-1
DNA: TGCGCCAGCAGTCAATCCCGATCGACAGGCCCTATATGTGATTCACCCCTCCACTTT
CDR3: CASSQSRSTGPICDSPLHF

J: TRBJ2-7
size: -
D: -
V: TRBV5-1
DNA: TGCGCCAGCAGCTTGGCAGGGCTCGAGCAGTACTTC
CDR3: CASSLAGLEQYF

J: TRBJ1-4
size: -
D: -
V: TRBV7-6
DNA: TGTGCCAGCAGCTTAGGGGCAGGGGAACTGTTTTTT
CDR3: CASSLGAGELFF

J: TRBJ2-5
size: once
D: -
V: TRBV29-1
DNA: TGCAGCGTTCGGTTGACCCAGTACTTC
CDR3: CSVRLTQYF

J: TRBJ1-1
size: -
D: TRBD1
V: TRBV5-4
DNA: TGTGCCACCCATGACAGGGGACAATACACTGAAGCTTTCTTT
CDR3: CATHDRGQYTEAFF

J: TRBJ1-2
size: -
D: -
V: TRBV4-1
DNA: TGCGCCAGCAGCCAAGATCTTGGGGGACTTGGCAATGGCTACACCTTC
CDR3: CASSQDLGGLGNGYTF

J: TRBJ2-3
size: -
D: TRBD2
V: TRBV27
DNA: TGTGCCAGCAGTTTGCTAGCGGAAAGCACAGATACGCAGTATTTT
CDR3: CASSLLAESTDTQYF

J: TRBJ1-1
size: -
D: TRBD1
V: TRBV6-5
DNA: TGTGCCAGCAGTTACGGGACAGGGGGGGCTGAAGCTTTCTTT
CDR3: CASSYGTGGAEAFF

J: TRBJ1-4
size: -
D: -
V: TRBV11-2
DNA: TGTGCCAGCAGCTTAGAGCTCCATTTCACAACTAATGAAAAACTGTTTTTT
CDR3: CASSLELHFTTNEKLFF